This T cell receptor beta chain was obtained from a study of blood T cell repertoires in COVID-19. Whole-study context: COVID-19 samples from acute and convalescent phases originated in the United States, Italy and Spain. Sources were T cells, B-cell-depleted T cells, or PBMCs; the material itself was cDNA or gDNA.

Methods used by the authors: Amplification with reference gene primers provided the estimates of nucleated cell counts. Sequencing used immunoSEQ multiplex PCR; TCRdb keeps in-frame clones, though not all of them. The DNA gave D and trimming, while V, J and clone size come from that table. This table has 25,000 to 30,000 clones, approximately 90% appearing once. V trimming: 7 bases; J trimming: 9 bases; junction bases outside the gene matches: 8. The CDR3 runs to 13 residues. Per the germline V gene, CDR1 is GTSNPN and CDR2 is SVGIG (reference sequence). Specimen: peripheral blood. The TCR was taken from a man between 50 and 59 years old with active COVID-19. V and J are TRBV30 and TRBJ1-6, with 8 positions matching TRBD1. The DNA of the CDR3 is TGTGCCTCCCTTGGACAGGGAGGTTCACCCCTCCACTTT. Protein: CASLGQGGSPLHF.